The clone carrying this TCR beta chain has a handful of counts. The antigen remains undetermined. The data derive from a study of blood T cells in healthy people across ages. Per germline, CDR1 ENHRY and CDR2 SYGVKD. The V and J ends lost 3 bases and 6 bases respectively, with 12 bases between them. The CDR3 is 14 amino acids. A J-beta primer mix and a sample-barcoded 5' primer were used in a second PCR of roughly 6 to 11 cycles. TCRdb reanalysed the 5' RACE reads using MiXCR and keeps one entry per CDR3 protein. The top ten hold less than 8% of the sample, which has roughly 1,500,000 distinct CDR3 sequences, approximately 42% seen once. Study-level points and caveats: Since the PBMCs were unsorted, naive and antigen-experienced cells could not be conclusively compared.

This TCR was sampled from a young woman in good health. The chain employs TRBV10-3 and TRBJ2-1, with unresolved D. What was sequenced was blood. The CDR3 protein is CAISDRVESNEQFF. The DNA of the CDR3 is TGTGCCATCAGTGATCGGGTAGAGAGCAATGAGCAGTTCTTC.